This is a list of T cell receptor beta chains from one sample in a study of CD8 T cells in ankylosing spondylitis. Via MiXCR, TCRdb re-called the 5' RACE reads, giving one row per CDR3 protein. Of roughly 400,000 distinct CDR3 sequences in the sample, approximately 20% were seen once. The sample comprised blood, either unsorted or a sorted T cell fraction (not recorded which). These receptors originate from a male donor with ankylosing spondylitis. The CDR3 runs from the conserved cysteine through the conserved F or W. D genes are given only for firm matches. The size of a clone is reported for some rows only, either as once, few or many, or as a class for expanded clones.

J | V | size | D | DNA | CDR3
TRBJ2-5 | TRBV5-1 | - | TRBD2 | TGCGCCAGCAGCTCAGGCGGGAGCTCCCAAGAGACCCAGTACTTC | CASSSGGSSQETQYF
TRBJ2-7 | TRBV29-1 | few | TRBD1 | TGCAGCGTTGGACCCAAACAGGGGGACTACGAGCAGTACTTC | CSVGPKQGDYEQYF
TRBJ1-4 | TRBV20-1 | - | - | TGCAGTGCTAGACGAAACAGGGTTGAAAAACTGTTTTTT | CSARRNRVEKLFF
TRBJ1-5 | TRBV6-1 | - | - | TGTGCCAGCAGTGAACGCAATCAGCCCCAGCATTTT | CASSERNQPQHF
TRBJ2-1 | TRBV6-1 | - | TRBD2 | TGTGCCAGCAGCCGAGCGGGAGTAGACCTCCGGCCCAATGAGCAGTTCTTC | CASSRAGVDLRPNEQFF
TRBJ1-5 | TRBV30 | - | - | TGTGCCTGGAGTGTACGGGGCCCCATTCGCAATCAGCCCCAGCATTTT | CAWSVRGPIRNQPQHF
TRBJ2-4 | TRBV15 | few | - | TGTGCCACCAGCACGGACCAAGCCAAAAACATTCAGTACTTC | CATSTDQAKNIQYF
TRBJ2-2 | TRBV6-5 | few | TRBD1 | TGTGCCAGCAGTTCCGACGGGACAGTCCACACCGGGGAGCTGTTTTTT | CASSSDGTVHTGELFF
TRBJ1-4 | TRBV6-1 | - | - | TGTGCCAGCAACGCAGGAGAAGAAAAACTGTTTTTT | CASNAGEEKLFF
TRBJ2-5 | TRBV7-9 | few | - | TGTGCCAGCAGCTCAGACTGGGATGGGACCCAGTACTTC | CASSSDWDGTQYF
TRBJ2-3 | TRBV2 | few | TRBD1 | TGTGCCAGCAGTCAGGACAGGGGGCCCACAGATACGCAGTATTTT | CASSQDRGPTDTQYF
TRBJ2-5 | TRBV5-1 | - | - | TGCGCCAGCAGAATATTAGAGGGGCGGAGGGCCCAGTACTTC | CASRILEGRRAQYF
TRBJ2-1 | TRBV12-3/TRBV12-4 | many | TRBD1 | TGTGCCAGCAGTTCAAGGACAGGGGGCTACAATGAGCAGTTCTTC | CASSSRTGGYNEQFF
TRBJ1-1 | TRBV28 | few | - | TGTGCCAGCCGGGCCCCCCAGGGTCACACTGAAGCTTTCTTT | CASRAPQGHTEAFF
TRBJ1-5 | TRBV12-3/TRBV12-4 | - | - | TGTGCCAGCAGTGTCGGACAAGATCAGCCCCAGCATTTT | CASSVGQDQPQHF
TRBJ2-4 | TRBV6-5 | - | - | TGTGCCAGCAGGGCCCGGGACATTCAGTACTTC | CASRARDIQYF
TRBJ1-5 | TRBV7-8 | few | - | TGTGCCAGCAGCTGGGGTCCTCTGCCCCAGCATTTT | CASSWGPLPQHF
TRBJ2-5 | TRBV20-1 | few | TRBD2 | TGCAGTGCTCCCCGGGGGCTAGCGGGAGGAGCGGAGACCCAGTACTTC | CSAPRGLAGGAETQYF
TRBJ2-1 | TRBV18 | - | TRBD1 | TGTGCCAGCTCACCAGGGACAGCCAACAATGAGCAGTTCTTC | CASSPGTANNEQFF
TRBJ2-3 | TRBV10-3 | - | TRBD2 | TGTGCCATCAGGGGAGCGGGAGAGACAGATACGCAGTATTTT | CAIRGAGETDTQYF
TRBJ2-7 | TRBV6-5 | - | - | TGTGCCAGCAGTTACTCGCCGGCCCGGAGCGAGCAGTACTTC | CASSYSPARSEQYF
TRBJ2-3 | TRBV11-2 | - | TRBD2 | TGTGCCAGCAGCCCTCACCCTAGCGGATCAGATACGCAGTATTTT | CASSPHPSGSDTQYF
TRBJ2-3 | TRBV20-1 | - | - | TGCAGTGCCCCCCCCGGGACAGATACGCAGTATTTT | CSAPPGTDTQYF
TRBJ2-7 | TRBV20-1 | - | TRBD2 | TGCAGTGCTGATAGCGGGGGGGGATACGAGCAGTACTTC | CSADSGGGYEQYF
TRBJ2-7 | TRBV5-1 | - | - | TGCGCCAGCAGCTTGAGACCGACCTCGCAGGAGTACGAGCAGTACTTC | CASSLRPTSQEYEQYF
TRBJ2-5 | TRBV7-9 | - | TRBD1 | TGTGCCAGCACCACAGACACAGGGGCGGAGACCCAGTACTTC | CASTTDTGAETQYF
TRBJ1-6 | TRBV11-1 | - | TRBD1 | TGTGCCAGCAGCTTAGGACTGGGACAGGGGGCAGGAAATTCACCCCTCCACTTT | CASSLGLGQGAGNSPLHF
TRBJ2-2 | TRBV20-1 | few | - | TGCAGCACCCCTGGTAGGGGGACCGGGGAGCTGTTTTTT | CSTPGRGTGELFF
TRBJ2-3 | TRBV29-1 | - | - | TGCAGCGTTGAAGATCGCCTACCTCGGAGCGGCAGCACAGATACGCAGTATTTT | CSVEDRLPRSGSTDTQYF
TRBJ2-7 | TRBV4-1 | - | - | TGCGCCAGCAGCCAAGGTAGAGTCCTGATCTACGAGCAGTACTTC | CASSQGRVLIYEQYF
TRBJ1-5 | TRBV6-6 | - | - | TGTGCCAGCAGTCGGGTGGAGCGGCCCCAGCATTTT | CASSRVERPQHF
TRBJ1-2 | TRBV2 | - | - | TGTGCCAGCAAACGGGGCAGGGAATCTTTTGGCTACACCTTC | CASKRGRESFGYTF
TRBJ2-1 | TRBV29-1 | - | TRBD2 | TGCAGCGGCAAGCTCCGGACTAGCGGGGGGAACTACAATGAGCAGTTCTTC | CSGKLRTSGGNYNEQFF
TRBJ2-7 | TRBV12-3/TRBV12-4 | few | - | TGTGCCAGCAGTTTTGACAGCCCCTACGAGCAGTACTTC | CASSFDSPYEQYF
TRBJ2-1 | TRBV20-1 | few | - | TGCAGTGCTAGACGGGGAGGGGGCTACAATGAGCAGTTCTTC | CSARRGGGYNEQFF
TRBJ1-5 | TRBV28 | few | - | TGTGCCAGCAGTTCAGTGGGGGAACAGCCCCAGCATTTT | CASSSVGEQPQHF
TRBJ2-1 | TRBV6-1 | - | - | TGTGCCAGCAGTGAACAGGGAAGGGTTGAGCAGTTCTTC | CASSEQGRVEQFF
TRBJ2-3 | TRBV29-1 | - | TRBD2 | TGCAGCGTTGCGGCGGGGACTAGCGGGGCTGTCAGTACGCAGTATTTT | CSVAAGTSGAVSTQYF
TRBJ2-7 | TRBV4-1 | - | TRBD1 | TGCGCCAGCAGCCCCCGGGACAGACCCTACGAGCAGTACTTC | CASSPRDRPYEQYF
TRBJ2-2 | TRBV27 | few | - | TGTGCCAGCAGTTTGGACTTGCGCGGAGTTACCGGGGAGCTGTTTTTT | CASSLDLRGVTGELFF
TRBJ2-1 | TRBV5-1 | many | TRBD1 | TGCGCCAGCAGCCCCGGACAGGGGAGCTCCTACAATGAGCAGTTCTTC | CASSPGQGSSYNEQFF
TRBJ2-5 | TRBV20-1 | few | - | TGCAGTGCCAGCCAGGGGGGCGGCCAAGAGACCCAGTACTTC | CSASQGGGQETQYF
TRBJ2-2 | TRBV18 | - | TRBD2 | TGTGCCAGCTCGCTGACTAGCGGGACCGACCACGGGGAGCTGTTTTTT | CASSLTSGTDHGELFF
TRBJ2-1 | TRBV3-1 | once | TRBD2 | TGTGCCAGCAGCCAAGTTTGGACTAGCGGCCCGGGTGAGCAGTTCTTC | CASSQVWTSGPGEQFF
TRBJ1-1 | TRBV5-1 | few | - | TGCGCCAGCAGCTTGGGGGTTTTCGGGGACACTGAAGCTTTCTTT | CASSLGVFGDTEAFF
TRBJ2-5 | TRBV20-1 | - | - | TGCAGTGCCGTTGGGGGTCAAGGTCAAGAGACCCAGTACTTC | CSAVGGQGQETQYF
TRBJ1-5 | TRBV28 | - | - | TGTGCCAGCAGTTTACAGGCGGCAGGGAATCAGCCCCAGCATTTT | CASSLQAAGNQPQHF
TRBJ2-7 | TRBV5-1 | - | TRBD2 | TGCGCCAGCAGCTTGTGGGCGGGAGCTTACGAGCAGTACTTC | CASSLWAGAYEQYF
TRBJ2-7 | TRBV18 | few | TRBD2 | TGTGCCAGCTCACTCGGGACTAGCAACGAGCAGTACTTC | CASSLGTSNEQYF
TRBJ2-1 | TRBV9 | few | - | TGTGCCAGCAGCCTAAGAGGGGATAACTACAATGAGCAGTTCTTC | CASSLRGDNYNEQFF
TRBJ1-6 | TRBV2 | few | - | TGTGCCAGCAGCGCAGCCTCCTATAATTCACCCCTCCACTTT | CASSAASYNSPLHF